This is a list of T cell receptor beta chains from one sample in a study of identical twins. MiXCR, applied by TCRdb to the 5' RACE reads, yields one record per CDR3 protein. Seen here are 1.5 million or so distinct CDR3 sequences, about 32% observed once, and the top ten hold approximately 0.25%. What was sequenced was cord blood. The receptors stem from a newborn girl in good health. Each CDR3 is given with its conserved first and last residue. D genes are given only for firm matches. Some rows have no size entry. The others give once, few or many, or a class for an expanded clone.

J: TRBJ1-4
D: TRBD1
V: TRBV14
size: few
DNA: TGTGCCAGCAGCCAAGAGATGGGCAGGGGGCGATCTAATGAAAAACTGTTTTTT
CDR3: CASSQEMGRGRSNEKLFF

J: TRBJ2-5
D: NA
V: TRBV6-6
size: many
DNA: TGTGCCAGCAGTCGCAGCGAGTTGGAGACCCAGTACTTC
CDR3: CASSRSELETQYF

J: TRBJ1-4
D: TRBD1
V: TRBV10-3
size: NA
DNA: TGTGCCATCAGTGAGACGACAGGGGGGGACGAAAAACTGTTTTTT
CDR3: CAISETTGGDEKLFF

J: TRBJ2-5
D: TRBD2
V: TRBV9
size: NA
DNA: TGTGCCAGCAGCGCAGCTGCTAGCGGGAGGGGTGAGCAGTACTTC
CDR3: CASSAAASGRGEQYF

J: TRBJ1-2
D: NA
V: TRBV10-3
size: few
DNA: TGTGCCATCAGTGAGCCGGACAGTCCCTATGGCTACACCTTC
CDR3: CAISEPDSPYGYTF

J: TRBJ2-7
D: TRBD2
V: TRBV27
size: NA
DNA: TGTGCCAGCAGTTTACGCGCTAGCGGGGGGCAACACTCCTACGAGCAGTACTTC
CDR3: CASSLRASGGQHSYEQYF

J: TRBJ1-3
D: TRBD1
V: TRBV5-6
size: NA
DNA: TGTGCCAGCAGCTTCCCCGTACCCGGGACAGCTGGGTCTAACACCATATATTTT
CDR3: CASSFPVPGTAGSNTIYF

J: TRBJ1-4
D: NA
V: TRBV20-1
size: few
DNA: TGCAGTGCTAGAGAGGTGCGAGGGGTGAGAGAGGAAAAACTGTTTTTT
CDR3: CSAREVRGVREEKLFF

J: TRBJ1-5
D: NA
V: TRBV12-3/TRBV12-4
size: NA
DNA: TGTGCCAGCAGAATTGGGTGGGGGAAGGGTCAGCCCCAGCATTTT
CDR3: CASRIGWGKGQPQHF

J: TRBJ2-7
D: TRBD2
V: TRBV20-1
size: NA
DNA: TGCAGTGCTAGAAGGGCTCTCGGGACTAGATACAATGAGCAGTACTTC
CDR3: CSARRALGTRYNEQYF

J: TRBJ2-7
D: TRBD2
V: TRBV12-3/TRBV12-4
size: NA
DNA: TGTGCCAGCAGTTTAGGTAGCGGGAGCTCCTACAATGAGCAGTACTTC
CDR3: CASSLGSGSSYNEQYF

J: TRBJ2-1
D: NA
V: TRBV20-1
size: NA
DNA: TGCAGTGCCCGGAGGACGAGTTCTAAAAATGAGCAGTTCTTC
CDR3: CSARRTSSKNEQFF

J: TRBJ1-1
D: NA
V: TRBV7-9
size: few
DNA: TGTGCCAGCAGCTTAGAGGGCACAATGAACACTGAAGCTTTCTTT
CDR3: CASSLEGTMNTEAFF

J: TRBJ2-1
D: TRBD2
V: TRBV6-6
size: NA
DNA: TGTGCCAGCAGTTACATTGATAGCGGGAGGTATGAGCAGTTCTTC
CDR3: CASSYIDSGRYEQFF

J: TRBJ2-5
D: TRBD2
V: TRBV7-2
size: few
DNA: TGTGCCAGCAGCTTCCAGGGACTAGTAAAGGAGACCCAGTACTTC
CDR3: CASSFQGLVKETQYF

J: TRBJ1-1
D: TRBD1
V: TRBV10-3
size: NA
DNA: TGTGCCATCACCCGACAGGGGACGAACACTGAAGCTTTCTTT
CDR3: CAITRQGTNTEAFF

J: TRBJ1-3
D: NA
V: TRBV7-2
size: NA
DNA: TGTGCCAGCAGCTTAGTAGGGACCGGACCCGGAAACACCATATATTTT
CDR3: CASSLVGTGPGNTIYF

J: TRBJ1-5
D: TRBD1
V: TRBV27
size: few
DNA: TGTGCCAGCAGTCCGGCCGCGGGACAGGGAAGTCAGCCCCAGCATTTT
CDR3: CASSPAAGQGSQPQHF

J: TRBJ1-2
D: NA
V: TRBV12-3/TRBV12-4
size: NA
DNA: TGTGCCAGCAGTTGGTCCAGTAACTATGGCTACACCTTC
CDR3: CASSWSSNYGYTF

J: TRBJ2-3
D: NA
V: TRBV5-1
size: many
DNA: TGCGCCAGCAGCTTGCCCCTAAGCACAGATACGCAGTATTTT
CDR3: CASSLPLSTDTQYF

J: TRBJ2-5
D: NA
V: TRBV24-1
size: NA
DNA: TGTGCCACCAAGGGGCGGGAGACCCAGTACTTC
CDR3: CATKGRETQYF

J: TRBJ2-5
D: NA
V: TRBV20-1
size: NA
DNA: TGCAGTGCTAGGGGCCCTCGGATTAACGAAGAGACCCAGTACTTC
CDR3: CSARGPRINEETQYF

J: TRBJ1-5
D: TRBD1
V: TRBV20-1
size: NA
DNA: TGCAGTGCTAGAGATATGGACAGGGCTAATCAGCCCCAGCATTTT
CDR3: CSARDMDRANQPQHF

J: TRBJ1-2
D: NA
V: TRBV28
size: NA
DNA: TGTGCCAGCAGTTTATCTCCAGGGGTTCCCAGGGGCTACACCTTC
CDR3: CASSLSPGVPRGYTF

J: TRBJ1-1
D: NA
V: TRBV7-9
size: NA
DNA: TGTGCCAGCAGCTTAGTGGGCAGGGCCAGCACTGAAGCTTTCTTT
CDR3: CASSLVGRASTEAFF

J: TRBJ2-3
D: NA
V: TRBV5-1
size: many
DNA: TGCGCCAGCAGCTTGTTTGCGGGAAGCACAGATACGCAGTATTTT
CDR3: CASSLFAGSTDTQYF

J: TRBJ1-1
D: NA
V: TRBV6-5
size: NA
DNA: TGTGCCAGCAGTTACAGGACATGCCGCGACAGGAACACTGAAGCTTTCTTT
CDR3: CASSYRTCRDRNTEAFF

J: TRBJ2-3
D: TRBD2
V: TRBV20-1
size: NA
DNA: TGCAGTGCTAGGGGGTCTCCTAGCGGGAACACAGATACGCAGTATTTT
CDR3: CSARGSPSGNTDTQYF

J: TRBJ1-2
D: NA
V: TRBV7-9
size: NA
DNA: TGTGCCAGCAGCCACTCTGCCGGGTATGGCTACACCTTC
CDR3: CASSHSAGYGYTF

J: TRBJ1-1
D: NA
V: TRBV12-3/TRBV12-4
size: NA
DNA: TGTGCCAGCAGTTTAGCCACATACTTGAAACAGAGCACTGAAGCTTTCTTT
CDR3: CASSLATYLKQSTEAFF

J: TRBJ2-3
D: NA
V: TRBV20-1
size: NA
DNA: TGCAGTGCTAGGAGGACGAGTGGCGCAGATACGCAGTATTTT
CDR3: CSARRTSGADTQYF

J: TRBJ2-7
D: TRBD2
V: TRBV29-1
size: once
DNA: TGCAGCGTTGTAGGCCGGGAGGTTCGCGAGCAGTACTTC
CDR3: CSVVGREVREQYF

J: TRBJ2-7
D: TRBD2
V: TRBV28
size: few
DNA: TGTGCCAGCAGTTTCCACGGGGCGAGGACTAGCGGATCCTACGAGCAGTACTTC
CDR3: CASSFHGARTSGSYEQYF

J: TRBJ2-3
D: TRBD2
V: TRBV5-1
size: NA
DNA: TGCGCCAGCAGACTAGCGGGAGTGTCTAGCACAGATACGCAGTATTTT
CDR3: CASRLAGVSSTDTQYF

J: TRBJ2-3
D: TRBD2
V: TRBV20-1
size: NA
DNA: TGCAGTGCTAGAGATAGGGCTAGCGGGGGCCCAGATACGCAGTATTTT
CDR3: CSARDRASGGPDTQYF

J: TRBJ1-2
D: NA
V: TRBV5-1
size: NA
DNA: TGCGCCAGCACCAGGGGTGGAGAAGGCTACACCTTC
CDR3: CASTRGGEGYTF

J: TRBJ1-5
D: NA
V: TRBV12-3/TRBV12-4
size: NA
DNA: TGTGCCAGCAGTTTAGTCCAGACCAATCAGCCCCAGCATTTT
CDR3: CASSLVQTNQPQHF

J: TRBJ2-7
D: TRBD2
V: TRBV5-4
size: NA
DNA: TGTGCCAGCAGCGCGACTAGCGGGGTCTCCTACGAGCAGTACTTC
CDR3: CASSATSGVSYEQYF

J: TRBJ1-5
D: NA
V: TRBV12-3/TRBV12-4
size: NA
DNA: TGTGCCAGCAGTATGAGGGGTAGCAATCAGCCCCAGCATTTT
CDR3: CASSMRGSNQPQHF

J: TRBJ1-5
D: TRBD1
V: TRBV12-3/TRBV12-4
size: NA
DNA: TGTGCCAGCAGCCCTCAGACAGGGAGCAATCAGCCCCAGCATTTT
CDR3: CASSPQTGSNQPQHF

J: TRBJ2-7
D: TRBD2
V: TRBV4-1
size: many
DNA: TGTGCCAGCAGCCAACCGGGACTAGCCTACGAGCAGTACTTC
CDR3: CASSQPGLAYEQYF

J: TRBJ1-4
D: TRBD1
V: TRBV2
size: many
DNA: TGCGCCAGCAGACAGGGCGCAACTAATGAAAAACTGTTTTTT
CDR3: CASRQGATNEKLFF

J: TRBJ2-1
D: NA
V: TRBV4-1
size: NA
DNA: TGCGCCAGCAGCCAGGGAGGGACAATCGACAATGAGCAGTTCTTC
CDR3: CASSQGGTIDNEQFF

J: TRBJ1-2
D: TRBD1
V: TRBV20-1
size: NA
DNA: TGCAGTGCTAGTTTTCCGCGGGGACAGGCCCGCTACACCTTC
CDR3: CSASFPRGQARYTF